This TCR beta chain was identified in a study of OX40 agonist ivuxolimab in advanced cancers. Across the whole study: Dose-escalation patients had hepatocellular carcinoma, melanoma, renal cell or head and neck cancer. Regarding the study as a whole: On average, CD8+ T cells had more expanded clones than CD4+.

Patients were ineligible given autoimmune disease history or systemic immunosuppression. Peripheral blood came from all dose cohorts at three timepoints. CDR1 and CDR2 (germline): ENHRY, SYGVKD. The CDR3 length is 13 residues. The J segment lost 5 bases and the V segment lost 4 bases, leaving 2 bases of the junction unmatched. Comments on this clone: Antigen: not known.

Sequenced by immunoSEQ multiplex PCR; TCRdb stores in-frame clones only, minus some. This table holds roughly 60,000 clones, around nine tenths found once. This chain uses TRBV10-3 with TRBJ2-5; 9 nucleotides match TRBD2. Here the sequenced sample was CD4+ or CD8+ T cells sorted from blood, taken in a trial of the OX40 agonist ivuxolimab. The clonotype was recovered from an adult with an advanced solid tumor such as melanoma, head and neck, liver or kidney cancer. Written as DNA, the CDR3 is TGTGCCATCAGTGGGACTAGCGTGGAGACCCAGTACTTC. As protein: CAISGTSVETQYF.